Listed below are T cell receptor beta chains from one sample, sequenced in a study of CD8 T cells in Susac syndrome. TCRdb called the immunoSEQ multiplex PCR reads again in MiXCR, with one record for every CDR3 protein. There are a few hundred thousand distinct CDR3 sequences in the sample; about 94% occur only once, and around 0.15% lies in the top ten. The material sequenced was CD8+ T cells from PBMCs. The receptor set was obtained from a human donor with multiple sclerosis. The CDR3 runs from the conserved cysteine through the conserved F or W. D genes are given only for firm matches. The size of a clone is reported for some rows only, either as once, few or many, or as a class for expanded clones.

clone_size: NA
cdr3_length: 14
j_call: TRBJ1-1
v_call: TRBV20-1
d_call: TRBD1
cdr3_aa: CSAASPTGDTEAFF
cdr3_nt: TGCAGTGCCGCGTCGCCCACAGGGGACACTGAAGCTTTCTTT

clone_size: NA
cdr3_length: 15
j_call: TRBJ1-4
v_call: TRBV7-9
d_call: NA
cdr3_aa: CASSEGYRELEKLFF
cdr3_nt: TGTGCCAGCAGCGAGGGGTACAGGGAACTCGAAAAACTGTTTTTT

clone_size: NA
cdr3_length: 17
j_call: TRBJ1-1
v_call: TRBV12-3/TRBV12-4
d_call: NA
cdr3_aa: CASSPLGSRGPNTEAFF
cdr3_nt: TGTGCCAGCAGTCCCCTCGGTTCCCGGGGTCCGAACACTGAAGCTTTCTTT

clone_size: NA
cdr3_length: 12
j_call: TRBJ2-1
v_call: TRBV9
d_call: NA
cdr3_aa: CASKGSDNEQFF
cdr3_nt: TGTGCCAGCAAGGGTAGCGACAATGAGCAGTTCTTC

clone_size: NA
cdr3_length: 14
j_call: TRBJ2-1
v_call: TRBV6-5
d_call: NA
cdr3_aa: CASSVGSGGDEQFF
cdr3_nt: TGTGCCAGCAGTGTCGGGTCCGGGGGCGATGAGCAGTTCTTC

clone_size: NA
cdr3_length: 13
j_call: TRBJ2-7
v_call: TRBV29-1
d_call: NA
cdr3_aa: CSVFSPISYEQYF
cdr3_nt: TGCAGCGTCTTTTCCCCTATCTCCTACGAGCAGTACTTC

clone_size: NA
cdr3_length: 14
j_call: TRBJ2-7
v_call: TRBV7-8
d_call: TRBD1
cdr3_aa: CASSWRQGLYEQYF
cdr3_nt: TGTGCCAGCAGCTGGAGACAGGGTTTATACGAGCAGTACTTC

clone_size: NA
cdr3_length: 15
j_call: TRBJ1-2
v_call: TRBV5-6
d_call: NA
cdr3_aa: CASSLGDSPSYGYTF
cdr3_nt: TGTGCCAGCAGCTTGGGAGACAGCCCTTCCTATGGCTACACCTTC

clone_size: NA
cdr3_length: 14
j_call: TRBJ1-2
v_call: TRBV13
d_call: NA
cdr3_aa: CASSLTGEDYGYTF
cdr3_nt: TGTGCCAGCAGCCTGACAGGAGAAGACTATGGCTACACCTTC

clone_size: NA
cdr3_length: 15
j_call: TRBJ2-7
v_call: TRBV19
d_call: NA
cdr3_aa: CASSIQGTSSYEQYF
cdr3_nt: TGTGCCAGTAGTATTCAGGGGACCAGCTCCTACGAGCAGTACTTC

clone_size: NA
cdr3_length: 16
j_call: TRBJ1-2
v_call: TRBV7-8
d_call: NA
cdr3_aa: CASSPRTDRPDYGYTF
cdr3_nt: TGTGCCAGCAGCCCGAGGACGGACCGACCTGACTATGGCTACACCTTC

clone_size: NA
cdr3_length: 15
j_call: TRBJ2-1
v_call: TRBV29-1
d_call: TRBD2
cdr3_aa: CSAVSGRQRVDEQFF
cdr3_nt: TGCAGCGCCGTTAGCGGGAGGCAACGGGTAGATGAGCAGTTCTTC

clone_size: NA
cdr3_length: 14
j_call: TRBJ2-5
v_call: TRBV13
d_call: NA
cdr3_aa: CASSGRGLQETQYF
cdr3_nt: TGTGCCAGCAGCGGAAGAGGACTGCAAGAGACCCAGTACTTC

clone_size: NA
cdr3_length: 13
j_call: TRBJ2-1
v_call: TRBV19
d_call: NA
cdr3_aa: CASTPGSSGEQFF
cdr3_nt: TGTGCCAGTACCCCCGGGTCGTCGGGGGAGCAGTTCTTC

clone_size: NA
cdr3_length: 14
j_call: TRBJ1-3
v_call: TRBV28
d_call: TRBD1
cdr3_aa: CASSWDRQPDTIYF
cdr3_nt: TGTGCCAGCAGTTGGGACAGGCAGCCAGACACCATATATTTT

clone_size: NA
cdr3_length: 17
j_call: TRBJ2-1
v_call: TRBV13
d_call: NA
cdr3_aa: CASSLGRHSSSYNEQFF
cdr3_nt: TGTGCCAGCAGCTTAGGACGACATTCCAGCTCCTACAATGAGCAGTTCTTC

clone_size: once
cdr3_length: 16
j_call: TRBJ2-3
v_call: TRBV27
d_call: TRBD2
cdr3_aa: CASSFAASGGSDTQYF
cdr3_nt: TGTGCCAGCAGTTTTGCGGCTAGCGGGGGTTCAGATACGCAGTATTTT

clone_size: NA
cdr3_length: 14
j_call: TRBJ2-1
v_call: TRBV29-1
d_call: TRBD2
cdr3_aa: CSVAGTSGGNEQFF
cdr3_nt: TGCAGCGTTGCTGGGACTAGCGGGGGGAATGAGCAGTTCTTC

clone_size: NA
cdr3_length: 17
j_call: TRBJ2-1
v_call: TRBV20-1
d_call: NA
cdr3_aa: CSASGVQPQRSYNEQFF
cdr3_nt: TGCAGTGCTAGTGGGGTTCAGCCCCAGCGCTCCTACAATGAGCAGTTCTTC

clone_size: NA
cdr3_length: 13
j_call: TRBJ2-2
v_call: TRBV4-1
d_call: NA
cdr3_aa: CASSQGADGELFF
cdr3_nt: TGCGCCAGCAGCCAAGGGGCCGACGGGGAGCTGTTTTTT

clone_size: NA
cdr3_length: 13
j_call: TRBJ2-5
v_call: TRBV12-3/TRBV12-4
d_call: NA
cdr3_aa: CASSLASGETQYF
cdr3_nt: TGTGCCAGCAGTCTAGCCTCGGGAGAGACCCAGTACTTC

clone_size: once
cdr3_length: 14
j_call: TRBJ2-7
v_call: TRBV20-1
d_call: TRBD1
cdr3_aa: CSARDRQGGYEQYF
cdr3_nt: TGCAGTGCTAGAGATCGACAGGGGGGCTACGAGCAGTACTTC

clone_size: NA
cdr3_length: 15
j_call: TRBJ2-7
v_call: TRBV13
d_call: TRBD2
cdr3_aa: CASSQAGVGRNEQYF
cdr3_nt: TGTGCCAGCAGTCAAGCGGGAGTAGGTCGGAACGAGCAGTACTTC

clone_size: NA
cdr3_length: 14
j_call: TRBJ2-7
v_call: TRBV2
d_call: NA
cdr3_aa: CASSEGVPSYEQYF
cdr3_nt: TGTGCCAGCAGTGAAGGAGTTCCCTCCTACGAGCAGTACTTC

clone_size: NA
cdr3_length: 13
j_call: TRBJ1-2
v_call: TRBV9
d_call: NA
cdr3_aa: CASSADAVYGYTF
cdr3_nt: TGTGCCAGCAGCGCGGACGCAGTCTATGGCTACACCTTC

clone_size: NA
cdr3_length: 18
j_call: TRBJ2-6
v_call: TRBV19
d_call: TRBD2
cdr3_aa: CASMGGGGFVSGANVLTF
cdr3_nt: TGTGCCAGTATGGGCGGGGGAGGGTTCGTCTCTGGGGCCAACGTCCTGACTTTC

clone_size: NA
cdr3_length: 18
j_call: TRBJ2-7
v_call: TRBV4-1
d_call: TRBD2
cdr3_aa: CASSQVPPGLAASYEQYF
cdr3_nt: TGCGCCAGCAGCCAAGTTCCCCCGGGACTAGCGGCGTCCTACGAGCAGTACTTC

clone_size: NA
cdr3_length: 16
j_call: TRBJ2-1
v_call: TRBV24-1
d_call: NA
cdr3_aa: CATSDFSGESYNEQFF
cdr3_nt: TGTGCCACCAGTGATTTTTCGGGGGAATCCTACAATGAGCAGTTCTTC

clone_size: NA
cdr3_length: 12
j_call: TRBJ2-1
v_call: TRBV20-1
d_call: NA
cdr3_aa: CSAPSRVNEQFF
cdr3_nt: TGCAGTGCCCCTTCTAGGGTTAATGAGCAGTTCTTC

clone_size: NA
cdr3_length: 15
j_call: TRBJ2-5
v_call: TRBV15
d_call: NA
cdr3_aa: CATSRGTIEEETQYF
cdr3_nt: TGTGCCACCAGCCGGGGTACGATAGAAGAGGAGACCCAGTACTTC

clone_size: NA
cdr3_length: 15
j_call: TRBJ2-7
v_call: TRBV4-1
d_call: NA
cdr3_aa: CASSQDWLRYDEQYF
cdr3_nt: TGCGCCAGCAGCCAAGATTGGTTACGGTACGACGAGCAGTACTTC

clone_size: NA
cdr3_length: 22
j_call: TRBJ2-3
v_call: TRBV6-2/TRBV6-3
d_call: TRBD2
cdr3_aa: CASSNLPRDFRLTSRSSDTQYF
cdr3_nt: TGTGCCAGCAGTAACCTACCCCGGGATTTCCGCCTGACTAGCAGGTCATCAGATACGCAGTATTTT

clone_size: NA
cdr3_length: 13
j_call: TRBJ2-5
v_call: TRBV28
d_call: NA
cdr3_aa: CASSQVDQETQYF
cdr3_nt: TGTGCCAGCAGCCAGGTAGACCAAGAGACCCAGTACTTC

clone_size: NA
cdr3_length: 12
j_call: TRBJ1-2
v_call: TRBV4-3
d_call: NA
cdr3_aa: CASSQGAYGYTF
cdr3_nt: TGCGCCAGCAGCCAGGGGGCTTATGGCTACACCTTC

clone_size: NA
cdr3_length: 13
j_call: TRBJ1-2
v_call: TRBV7-9
d_call: NA
cdr3_aa: CASSLEGNYGYTF
cdr3_nt: TGTGCCAGCAGCTTAGAAGGGAACTATGGCTACACCTTC

clone_size: NA
cdr3_length: 13
j_call: TRBJ1-2
v_call: TRBV6-5
d_call: TRBD1
cdr3_aa: CASSGQGHYGYTF
cdr3_nt: TGTGCCAGCAGCGGACAGGGCCACTATGGCTACACCTTC

clone_size: NA
cdr3_length: 17
j_call: TRBJ2-3
v_call: TRBV20-1
d_call: TRBD2
cdr3_aa: CSAIESGGALSTDTQYF
cdr3_nt: TGCAGTGCTATTGAGAGCGGGGGGGCCCTTAGCACAGATACGCAGTATTTT

clone_size: NA
cdr3_length: 17
j_call: TRBJ1-2
v_call: TRBV6-5
d_call: NA
cdr3_aa: CASSSVPGGALPGGYTF
cdr3_nt: TGTGCCAGCAGTTCCGTCCCGGGGGGCGCCTTACCGGGTGGCTACACCTTC

clone_size: few
cdr3_length: 15
j_call: TRBJ2-7
v_call: TRBV14
d_call: TRBD2
cdr3_aa: CASSQASGGTYEQYF
cdr3_nt: TGTGCCAGCAGCCAAGCTAGCGGGGGAACCTACGAGCAGTACTTC

clone_size: NA
cdr3_length: 12
j_call: TRBJ1-2
v_call: TRBV6-6
d_call: NA
cdr3_aa: CASSHDNEGYTF
cdr3_nt: TGTGCCAGCAGTCACGACAATGAGGGCTACACCTTC

clone_size: NA
cdr3_length: 14
j_call: TRBJ1-2
v_call: TRBV11-2
d_call: NA
cdr3_aa: CASREPGYNYGYTF
cdr3_nt: TGTGCCAGCAGGGAACCGGGCTACAACTATGGCTACACCTTC

clone_size: NA
cdr3_length: 15
j_call: TRBJ1-3
v_call: TRBV2
d_call: NA
cdr3_aa: CASALTGFSGNTIYF
cdr3_nt: TGTGCCAGCGCCCTTACAGGATTCTCTGGAAACACCATATATTTT

clone_size: NA
cdr3_length: 13
j_call: TRBJ2-1
v_call: TRBV12-5
d_call: NA
cdr3_aa: CASGSARLNEQFF
cdr3_nt: TGTGCTAGTGGTTCGGCCCGGTTGAATGAGCAGTTCTTC

clone_size: NA
cdr3_length: 16
j_call: TRBJ2-3
v_call: TRBV11-3
d_call: TRBD2
cdr3_aa: CGSEVQAGGGTDTQYF
cdr3_nt: TGTGGGTCCGAAGTACAAGCGGGAGGTGGCACAGATACGCAGTATTTT

clone_size: NA
cdr3_length: 18
j_call: TRBJ2-3
v_call: TRBV20-1
d_call: TRBD1
cdr3_aa: CSARQNPDGTEYTDTQYF
cdr3_nt: TGCAGTGCTAGACAAAACCCCGACGGGACAGAGTACACAGATACGCAGTATTTT

clone_size: NA
cdr3_length: 14
j_call: TRBJ2-7
v_call: TRBV2
d_call: NA
cdr3_aa: CASSETGLQYEQYF
cdr3_nt: TGTGCCAGCAGTGAAACTGGGCTCCAATACGAGCAGTACTTC

clone_size: NA
cdr3_length: 13
j_call: TRBJ2-1
v_call: TRBV4-1
d_call: NA
cdr3_aa: CASSPPLGGEQFF
cdr3_nt: TGCGCCAGCAGCCCCCCGCTAGGCGGGGAGCAGTTCTTC

clone_size: NA
cdr3_length: 13
j_call: TRBJ2-5
v_call: TRBV20-1
d_call: TRBD1
cdr3_aa: CSARGGQGATQYF
cdr3_nt: TGCAGTGCTAGGGGAGGACAGGGCGCGACCCAGTACTTC

clone_size: NA
cdr3_length: 12
j_call: TRBJ2-1
v_call: TRBV12-3/TRBV12-4
d_call: NA
cdr3_aa: CASWGGGNEQFF
cdr3_nt: TGTGCCAGTTGGGGAGGGGGGAATGAGCAGTTCTTC

clone_size: NA
cdr3_length: 15
j_call: TRBJ2-1
v_call: TRBV7-2
d_call: TRBD2
cdr3_aa: CASSSLAAIYNEQFF
cdr3_nt: TGTGCCAGCAGCTCCCTAGCGGCGATTTACAATGAGCAGTTCTTC